These 25 T cell receptor beta chains were all obtained from the same sample, sequenced in a study of spatial heterogeneity in lung cancer. MiXCR was run by TCRdb on the 5' RACE reads, yielding one entry per CDR3 protein. The data contain tens of thousands of distinct CDR3 sequences, over 5.5% of them singletons. Noted time point: sample taken at primary tumor resection. Unsorted whole RNA from tumor, nontumor lung or frozen PBMC underwent sequencing. The sequencing here drew on PBMCs, taken at surgery. The receptor source for this set is a female donor with early-stage non-small cell lung cancer.

The J gene is TRBJ1-2, the V gene TRBV29-1; D is ambiguous. Germline V gives CDR1 SQVTM, CDR2 ANQGSEA. Between the trimmed V and J ends, which lost 3 bases and 8 bases, there was a span of 10 bases. This CDR3 spans 11 amino acids. The CDR3 is CSVETGGGYTF. The CDR3 DNA follows: TGCAGCGTTGAGACGGGTGGCGGCTACACCTTC.

The chain links TRBV19 to TRBJ2-7; 7 bases line up with TRBD2. This CDR3 contains 15 residues. Trimming removed 4 bases from V and 2 bases from J; junction bases left unmatched: 8. Per germline, CDR1 LNHDA and CDR2 SQIVND (reference sequence). The CDR3 region is CASSTKAGRTYEQYF. CDR3 DNA: TGTGCCAGTAGTACGAAAGCGGGGCGCACCTACGAGCAGTACTTC.

CDR3 coding DNA: TGTGCCAGCAGCCCAGGGACAGGCTTTAGAGATACGCAGTATTTT. Its protein is CASSPGTGFRDTQYF. The chain combines TRBV7-9 with TRBJ2-3, with 8 bases lining up with TRBD1. Germline CDR1 reads SEHNR; CDR2 reads FQNEAQ (reference sequence). J lost 5 bases, V lost 5 bases, and 9 bases had no gene match. The CDR3 is 15 amino acids.

CDR3 amino acids: CASRQGGDTEAFF. The CDR3 DNA follows: TGTGCCAGCAGACAGGGGGGGGACACTGAAGCTTTCTTT. The V and J genes are TRBV6-5 and TRBJ1-1; 8 positions agree with TRBD1. Germline V CDR1 and CDR2: MNHEY, SVGAGI. The CDR3 loop spans 13 amino acids. V trimming: 6 bases; J trimming: 3 bases; junction bases outside the gene matches: 3.

This clonotype was counted at least ten times. This chain links TRBV19 with TRBJ1-3; no clear D gene. Germline lookup yields CDR1 LNHDA and CDR2 SQIVND (reference sequence). Trimming took off 7 bases at V and 0 bases at J, with 10 bases between the two ends. The CDR3 has 14 residues. The CDR3 DNA sequence: TGTGCCAGTACGACAACATTCTCTGGAAACACCATATATTTT. Translation gives CASTTTFSGNTIYF.

This rearrangement joins TRBV3-1 to TRBJ1-6; 10 nucleotides agree with TRBD1. The CDR3 totals 14 residues. After removal of 4 bases from V and 9 bases from J, the junction contained 3 bases not matched to a gene. Germline V gene sequence: CDR1 LGHDT, CDR2 YNNKEL (reference sequence). The CDR3, as DNA: TGTGCCAGCAGCCCCTGGGACAGGGGTTCACCCCTCCACTTT. This sequence encodes CASSPWDRGSPLHF.

This chain links TRBV24-1 with TRBJ2-3; no clear D. The CDR3 length is 15 residues. V was trimmed by 5 bases and J by 6 bases, leaving 17 bases between them. The germline V gene encodes CDR1 KGHDR and CDR2 SFDVKD. DNA for the CDR3: TGTGCCACCAGTGGCTTGGACGCAATGTCGGATACGCAGTATTTT. Its translation is CATSGLDAMSDTQYF.

The table lists this clonotype with many counts. This chain uses TRBV3-1 with TRBJ2-5; D unresolved. V was trimmed by 3 bases and J by 5 bases, leaving 13 bases between them. This CDR3 is 14 amino acids long. From germline, CDR1 is LGHDT and CDR2 YNNKEL (reference sequence). For the CDR3, the DNA is TGTGCCAGCAGCCAGTGGGATAGTCAGGAGACCCAGTACTTC. This gives the protein CASSQWDSQETQYF.

In the case of this clonotype: The junction departs from the called germline gene at one end, perhaps through a read error. V and J are TRBV5-1 and TRBJ2-3, with 12 bases fitting TRBD1. The CDR3 totals 14 residues. Germline V lookup: CDR1 SGHRS, CDR2 YFSETQ. CDR3 coding DNA: TGCGCTAGCAGCGGGACAGGGGGCCCGGATACGCAGTATTTT. Translating gives CASSGTGGPDTQYF. The full variable domain, with the rest looked up from reference TRBV5-1 and TRBJ2-3, is KAGVTQTPRYLIKTRGQQVTLSCSPISGHRSVSWYQQTPGQGLQFLFEYFSETQRNKGNFPGRFSGRQFSNSRSEMNVSTLELGDSALYLCASSGTGGPDTQYFGPGTRLTVL.

The table lists this clonotype with many counts. The chain combines TRBV11-2 with TRBJ1-6; D uncertain. The germline gives CDR1 SGHAT, CDR2 FQNNGV. The CDR3 contains 14 residues. The germline V and J ends were trimmed by 5 bases and 9 bases, with 14 bases remaining between them. CDR3 sequence: CASSTSSAGSPLHF. The CDR3, as DNA: TGTGCCAGCAGCACTTCCTCGGCAGGTTCACCCCTCCACTTT. The full variable domain, in which reference TRBV11-2 and TRBJ1-6 provide the parts outside the CDR3, is EAGVAQSPRYKIIEKRQSVAFWCNPISGHATLYWYQQILGQGPKLLIQFQNNGVVDDSQLPKDRFSAERLKGVDSTLKIQPAKLEDSAVYLCASSTSSAGSPLHFGNGTRLTVT.

J is TRBJ1-5 and V is TRBV7-9; D gene uncertain. Trimming stripped 5 bases from V and 0 bases from J, with 2 bases between. The CDR3 is 12 amino acids. Germline loops: CDR1 SEHNR, CDR2 FQNEAQ (reference sequence). CDR3 bases: TGTGCCAGCAGCCGTAGCAATCAGCCCCAGCATTTT. Translation: CASSRSNQPQHF.

This clonotype was counted many times. The rearrangement links TRBV2 to TRBJ2-3; 9 bases fit TRBD2. Germline values: CDR1 SNHLY, CDR2 FYNNEI. V lost 3 bases and J lost 2; bases outside the gene matches: 9. The CDR3 covers 17 residues. In DNA form, the CDR3 reads TGTGCCAGCAGTGACTCCGCTAGCGGGATGCCCACAGATACGCAGTATTTT. It is translated as CASSDSASGMPTDTQYF.

This clonotype was detected ten times or more. This chain joins TRBV12-3 or TRBV12-4 and TRBJ2-1; 7 bases map to TRBD1. The CDR3 has 14 residues. V shed 1 base and J 10 bases; nucleotides not matched to a gene: 7. CDR3 residues: CASSLGQGKPEQFF. The DNA of the CDR3 is TGTGCCAGCAGTTTAGGACAGGGAAAGCCGGAGCAGTTCTTC.

This clonotype was found a few times. CDR3 DNA: TGTGCCAGCAGCAATGCGGGCCTCAGGGCGAAGACAGATACGCAGTATTTT. Translated, it gives CASSNAGLRAKTDTQYF. V usage is TRBV21-1 and J usage is TRBJ2-3; the table's TRBD1 call for D was not verified on the DNA. TRBV21-1 is shown as a pseudogene. The CDR3 has 17 residues.

The chain employs TRBV20-1 and TRBJ2-1, with 11 nucleotides matching TRBD1. The CDR3 is 13 amino acids. The junction had 3 bases not matched to a gene; V was cut back by 6 bases and J by 5 bases. Germline V CDR1 and CDR2: DFQATT, SNEGSKA (reference sequence). The CDR3 here is CSAGQGADNEQFF. The CDR3 DNA sequence: TGCAGTGCCGGACAGGGGGCCGACAATGAGCAGTTCTTC.

This clonotype was seen ten or more times. Germline and junction disagree at one end, which may indicate a read error. This chain uses TRBV3-1 with TRBJ1-2; D is unresolved. This CDR3 has 13 residues. From germline, CDR1 is LGHDT and CDR2 YNNKEL (reference sequence). CDR3 amino acids: CASSQDLSYGYTF. In nucleotides, the CDR3 is TGTGCCAGCAGTCAAGATTTGAGCTATGGCTACACCTTC.

The chain combines TRBV7-2 with TRBJ1-2, with D hard to call. This CDR3 region has 12 residues. The V end lost 3 bases, the J end lost 4 bases, and 6 bases lay between the germline ends. Germline lookup yields CDR1 SGHTA and CDR2 FQGNSA. The CDR3 DNA is TGTGCCAGCAGCTTCGAGGTCTATGGCTACACCTTC. Translating gives CASSFEVYGYTF.

The chain combines TRBV19 with TRBJ2-3; D uncertain. The V gene's germline CDR1 is LNHDA and CDR2 SQIVND (reference sequence). Trimming shortened V by 7 bases and J by 0 bases, and 11 bases separated the two germline ends. The CDR3 covers 14 residues. The CDR3 DNA is TGTGCCAGTAAGGAGCAGTCTAGCACAGATACGCAGTATTTT. It encodes CASKEQSSTDTQYF.

This clonotype was counted many times. This chain uses TRBV6-2 or TRBV6-3 with TRBJ2-2, with a tentative D call TRBD2 (6 bases). The length of the CDR3 is 14 residues. With 5 bases removed from V and 7 bases from J, the gap between germline ends came to 14 bases. Germline loops: CDR1 MNHEY, CDR2 SVGEGT. CDR3 sequence: CASSLIAAGGELFF. The CDR3 nucleotides read TGTGCCAGCAGTCTTATAGCGGCGGGCGGGGAGCTGTTTTTT.

A few counts support this clonotype. The rearrangement links TRBV5-1 to TRBJ1-1; D is unresolved. This CDR3 spans 13 amino acids. The germline V gene has CDR1 SGHRS and CDR2 YFSETQ. V was clipped by 0 bases and J by 7 bases, with 10 bases between them. The CDR3 sequence is CASSLDGGFEAFF. The CDR3 nucleotides are TGCGCCAGCAGCTTGGACGGCGGATTTGAAGCTTTCTTT.

This clonotype was observed many times. The chain combines TRBV12-3 or TRBV12-4 with TRBJ1-6, with a tentative D call TRBD1 (5 bases). The V and J ends lost 3 bases and 8 bases respectively, with 11 bases between them. The CDR3 sequence is 14 residues long. CDR3 sequence (DNA): TGTGCCAGCAGTTTCTCAGGGTCCGATTCACCCCTCCACTTT. This sequence encodes CASSFSGSDSPLHF.

Ten or more counts support this clonotype. The V and J genes are TRBV18 and TRBJ2-5, with D possibly being TRBD2 (6 bases). Germline values: CDR1 KGHSH, CDR2 LQKENI. V was shortened by 3 bases and J by 1 base, with 6 bases between the two germline ends. CDR3 length: 13 amino acids. CDR3 amino acids: CASSPGLQETQYF. CDR3 DNA: TGTGCCAGCTCACCGGGACTCCAAGAGACCCAGTACTTC.

This clonotype was seen a few times. This chain connects TRBV2 to TRBJ2-3; the D gene is possibly TRBD1 (6 bases). The length of the CDR3 is 15 residues. Germline lookup yields CDR1 SNHLY and CDR2 FYNNEI. Trimming removed 5 bases at V and 2 bases at J, with 14 bases between. CDR3 sequence (DNA): TGTGCCAGCAGTTGGACAGTTCCCTCCACAGATACGCAGTATTTT. Translating gives CASSWTVPSTDTQYF.

This clonotype was observed at least ten times. The rearrangement uses TRBV5-1 and TRBJ1-1; weak D call: TRBD1 (5 bases). The germline V gene encodes CDR1 SGHRS and CDR2 YFSETQ. The CDR3 sequence is 15 residues long. Trimming pared 1 base from V and 2 bases from J, leaving 12 bases between. CDR3 residues: CASSLSGVGNTEAFF. In DNA form, the CDR3 reads TGCGCCAGCAGCTTGTCGGGGGTTGGAAACACTGAAGCTTTCTTT.

This clonotype was counted ten times or more. The chain is built from TRBV18 and TRBJ2-7, with D possibly TRBD2 on 7 matching bases. V was cut by 3 bases and J by 3 bases, with 12 bases left in between. The V gene's germline CDR1 is KGHSH and CDR2 LQKENI. The length of the CDR3 is 14 residues. DNA of the CDR3: TGTGCCAGCTCACCCGAAGGGGGGGTCTACGAGCAGTACTTC. Protein: CASSPEGGVYEQYF.